One and the same sample provided the 32 T cell receptor beta chains below, sequenced in a study of tissue T cells after allogeneic stem cell transplantation (dated by TCRdb to the early 2020s). Libraries were prepared through the immunoSEQ multiplex PCR assay. The source is immuneACCESS, and TCRdb retained only in-frame sequences with V and J called. Part of the clones is not carried over; for the studies checked, unresolved V genes explain less than half of this, and the remainder is unexplained. In all, the sample holds fewer than 30,000 clones, and over 75% of those were seen once. The top ten clones comprise roughly 4% of the sample. The label giving this sample's time point can be read as: recipient (host-origin) PBMCs collected before allo-HCT. Sample: blood, taken before transplantation. These receptors all stem from a woman aged 18-55 years who later had graft-versus-host disease after an allogeneic stem cell transplant.

The chain joins TRBV5-1 to TRBJ2-1; D possibly corresponds to TRBD1 (5 bases). V was trimmed by 4 bases and J by 3 bases, leaving 14 bases between them. The CDR3 loop spans 15 amino acids. Germline V gene lookup returns CDR1 SGHRS and CDR2 YFSETQ. CDR3 in amino acids: CASSRATTGYNEQFF. The CDR3 region has the DNA TGCGCCAGCAGCCGAGCCACCACAGGCTACAATGAGCAGTTCTTC.

V gene TRBV4-2 combines with J gene TRBJ2-3; TRBD2 agrees at 7 bases. The V gene end was trimmed by 4 bases and the J gene end by 2 bases; junction bases not matched to a gene: 12. The CDR3 consists of 17 residues. Germline-derived CDR1 and CDR2 are LGHNA and YNFKEQ. CDR3 DNA: TGTGCCAGCAGCCCCTTCTCCGGGACTAAAATCACAGATACGCAGTATTTT. Encoded protein: CASSPFSGTKITDTQYF.

The V gene is TRBV4-3, the J gene TRBJ1-2; tentatively, D is TRBD1 (6 bases). This CDR3 has 15 residues. Germline loops: CDR1 LGHNA, CDR2 YSLEER. V was pared by 4 bases and J by 5 bases, with 17 bases between. The CDR3 spells CASSPREGVRYGYTF. CDR3 coding DNA: TGCGCCAGCAGCCCCCGAGAGGGGGTTAGGTATGGCTACACCTTC.

The gene calls are TRBV12-3 or TRBV12-4 and TRBJ1-1, with a tentative D call TRBD1 (6 bases). This CDR3 region has 12 residues. Trimming took 3 bases from V and 6 from J, leaving 8 bases between them. The CDR3 here is CASSFGGPEAFF. DNA for the CDR3: TGTGCCAGCAGTTTTGGGGGCCCTGAAGCTTTCTTT.

The chain combines TRBV30 with TRBJ1-1; perhaps TRBD1 as D (5 bases). V was cut by 2 bases and J by 1 base, with 11 bases left in between. The length of the CDR3 is 14 residues. The germline V gene has CDR1 GTSNPN and CDR2 SVGIG (reference sequence). CDR3 amino acids: CAWSPGAQNTEAFF. CDR3 nucleotide sequence: TGTGCCTGGAGTCCCGGGGCTCAGAACACTGAAGCTTTCTTT.

This chain connects TRBV19 to TRBJ2-1, with TRBD2 matching over 11 bases. The CDR3 contains 17 residues. With 0 bases clipped from V and 9 bases from J, the junction kept 10 bases outside the gene matches. Germline V lookup: CDR1 LNHDA, CDR2 SQIVND (reference sequence). The CDR3, as DNA: TGTGCCAGTAGTATAGACTTACTAGCGGGAGTGATAAGTGAGCAGTTCTTC. This codes for CASSIDLLAGVISEQFF.

The V gene is TRBV6-6, the J gene TRBJ2-7; D uncertain. Germline CDR1 MNHNY, CDR2 SVGAGI (reference sequence). Trimming cost V 2 bases and J 2 bases, with 13 bases left between them. The length of the CDR3 is 15 residues. The CDR3 bases are TGTGCCAGCAGTTACAATATCGACACAACCTACGAGCAGTACTTC. Translating gives CASSYNIDTTYEQYF.

This clone has just a few counts. This sequence joins TRBV27 and TRBJ2-7, with D possibly being TRBD2 (6 bases). Germline CDR1 reads MNHEY; CDR2 reads SMNVEV (reference sequence). CDR3 length: 13 amino acids. V dropped 1 base and J dropped 7 bases, with 11 bases sitting between them. Here the CDR3 DNA reads TGTGCCAGCAGTTTATATGGGGGGTTAGAGCAGTACTTC. This codes for CASSLYGGLEQYF.

The chain uses TRBV13 and TRBJ2-7; 12 nucleotides agree with TRBD1. CDR3 length: 15 amino acids. V shed 5 bases, J shed 5 bases, and the junction held 7 bases outside the gene matches. Germline CDR1 PRHDT, CDR2 FYEKMQ (reference sequence). CDR3 sequence reads: CASSEGGQGADEQYF. The CDR3 nucleotides read TGTGCCAGCAGCGAGGGGGGACAGGGGGCCGACGAGCAGTACTTC.

The rearrangement joins TRBV9 to TRBJ1-1; D not resolved. The CDR3 covers 14 residues. In germline, CDR1 is SGDLS, CDR2 YYNGEE. V lost 0 bases, J lost 5 bases, and 11 bases lay in between. CDR3 in DNA: TGTGCCAGCAGCGTAGCCCCCGAGGAGACTGAAGCTTTCTTT. Translating gives CASSVAPEETEAFF. The whole variable domain, remainder taken from reference TRBV9 and TRBJ1-1, is DSGVTQTPKHLITATGQRVTLRCSPRSGDLSVYWYQQSLDQGLQFLIQYYNGEERAKGNILERFSAQQFPDLHSELNLSSLELGDSALYFCASSVAPEETEAFFGQGTRLTVV.

The rearrangement joins TRBV9 to TRBJ2-1; 7 bases align to TRBD2. This CDR3 has 17 amino acids. CDR1 SGDLS and CDR2 YYNGEE come from the germline V gene. The ends lost 0 bases at V and 9 bases at J; junction bases unmatched: 15. CDR3 residues: CASSVAGGGLSILEQFF. CDR3 DNA sequence: TGTGCCAGCAGCGTAGCGGGGGGAGGTTTAAGTATCCTTGAGCAGTTCTTC.

The V and J genes are TRBV19 and TRBJ1-6; 11 nucleotides match TRBD1. The CDR3 totals 15 residues. Germline trimming cut 3 bases from V and 9 bases from J; bases unmatched to any gene: 4. CDR1 and CDR2 (germline): LNHDA, SQIVND (reference sequence). The DNA for the CDR3 is TGTGCCAGTAGTATTCAAGGACAGGGGGCTTCACCCCTCCACTTT. This gives the protein CASSIQGQGASPLHF.

The chain has TRBV28 and TRBJ2-5, with TRBD1 as a possible D gene (6 bases). The CDR3 runs to 20 residues. Trimming cost V 8 bases and J 4 bases, with 35 bases left between them. Germline loops: CDR1 MDHEN, CDR2 SYDVKM. The CDR3 loop reads CASYVEGILGQNNGGETQYF. For the CDR3, the DNA is TGTGCCAGCTACGTAGAGGGGATTCTGGGACAAAATAACGGTGGAGAGACCCAGTACTTC.

This rearrangement joins TRBV27 to TRBJ1-2, with 12 bases matching TRBD1. The germline V gene has CDR1 MNHEY and CDR2 SMNVEV (reference sequence). This CDR3 is 15 amino acids long. The J segment lost 4 bases and the V segment lost 5 bases, leaving 5 bases of the junction unmatched. CDR3 amino acids: CASSPGTGGTYGYTF. In DNA form, the CDR3 reads TGTGCCAGCAGTCCCGGGACAGGGGGCACCTATGGCTACACCTTC.

The genes are TRBV5-1 and TRBJ1-2; D unresolved. This CDR3 is built from 14 residues. The germline V gene encodes CDR1 SGHRS and CDR2 YFSETQ. V gave up 0 bases and J gave up 2 bases, with 8 bases separating them. The CDR3 region is CASSLGHLNYGYTF. The CDR3 nucleotides are TGCGCCAGCAGCTTGGGACATTTGAACTATGGCTACACCTTC.

The J gene is TRBJ2-1, the V gene TRBV7-7; 8 bases are shared with TRBD2. There are 17 residues in the CDR3. Losses at the gene ends were 2 bases for V and 0 bases for J; bases not matched to a gene: 6. CDR1 SSHAT and CDR2 FNYEAQ come from the germline V gene (reference sequence). The CDR3 loop is CASSLNPGTSSYNEQFF. Written as DNA, the CDR3 is TGTGCCAGCAGCTTAAATCCGGGGACTAGCTCCTACAATGAGCAGTTCTTC.

This sequence joins TRBV5-6 and TRBJ2-7, with 8 positions matching TRBD2. Trimming removed 3 bases from V and 2 bases from J; junction bases left unmatched: 4. Per the germline V gene, CDR1 is SGHDT and CDR2 is YYEEEE. The CDR3 loop spans 14 amino acids. The chain's CDR3 is CASSSLAGPYEQYF. The CDR3 region has the DNA TGTGCCAGCAGCTCGCTAGCGGGCCCCTACGAGCAGTACTTC. Together with reference TRBV5-6 and TRBJ2-7, the CDR3 gives the full variable domain: DAGVTQSPTHLIKTRGQQVTLRCSPKSGHDTVSWYQQALGQGPQFIFQYYEEEERQRGNFPDRFSGHQFPNYSSELNVNALLLGDSALYLCASSSLAGPYEQYFGPGTRLTVT.

There are a few counts of this clone. J is TRBJ2-7 and V is TRBV4-3, with TRBD1 identical over 8 bases. Germline V gene lookup returns CDR1 LGHNA and CDR2 YSLEER. V dropped 0 bases and J dropped 3; count of bases not matched to a gene: 7. The CDR3 loop spans 16 amino acids. Written as DNA, the CDR3 is TGCGCCAGCAGCCAAGACAGATCAGGGGGCTTCTACGAGCAGTACTTC. It specifies CASSQDRSGGFYEQYF.

V usage is TRBV7-9 and J usage is TRBJ1-2; D is undetermined. V was trimmed by 1 base and J by 1 base, leaving 10 bases between them. The CDR3 is 15 amino acids. The germline V gene encodes CDR1 SEHNR and CDR2 FQNEAQ (reference sequence). This CDR3 is CASSLVARINYGYTF. In DNA form, the CDR3 reads TGTGCCAGCAGCTTAGTAGCACGGATTAACTATGGCTACACCTTC.

CDR3 nucleotides: TGTGCCAGCAGCCGGACAGGGGTTTCCATGGGCTACACCTTC. Protein sequence: CASSRTGVSMGYTF. The chain combines TRBV7-9 with TRBJ1-2; 9 nucleotides match TRBD1. Germline V gives CDR1 SEHNR, CDR2 FQNEAQ (reference sequence). The CDR3 is 14 residues long. Unmatched junction bases numbered 9, after V lost 5 bases and J lost 8 bases.

The chain combines TRBV27 with TRBJ2-1; the match to TRBD2 covers 12 bases. V shed 1 base, J shed 8 bases, and the junction held 6 bases outside the gene matches. Germline-derived CDR1 and CDR2 are MNHEY and SMNVEV (reference sequence). The CDR3 loop spans 16 amino acids. In nucleotides, the CDR3 is TGTGCCAGCAGTTTATATCTAGCGGGGGGGCACTATGAGCAGTTCTTC. This translates into CASSLYLAGGHYEQFF.

This chain joins TRBV7-2 and TRBJ2-1; 12 nucleotides line up with TRBD2. V dropped 5 bases and J dropped 8; count of bases not matched to a gene: 4. CDR3 length: 14 amino acids. The germline gives CDR1 SGHTA, CDR2 FQGNSA. The CDR3 here is CASSRGLAGYEQFF. The CDR3, as DNA: TGTGCCAGCAGCCGTGGACTAGCGGGATATGAGCAGTTCTTC. Full variable domain (outside the CDR3, taken from reference TRBV7-2 and TRBJ2-1): GAGVSQSPSNKVTEKGKDVELRCDPISGHTALYWYRQSLGQGLEFLIYFQGNSAPDKSGLPSDRFSAERTGGSVSTLTIQRTQQEDSAVYLCASSRGLAGYEQFFGPGTRLTVL.

The V call is TRBV11-1, the J call TRBJ1-1; D is unresolved. The ends were cut back, 1 base at V and 8 bases at J, with 8 bases in the middle. This CDR3 is built from 12 residues. Germline CDR1 is SGHAT and CDR2 is FQDESV (reference sequence). CDR3 residues: CASSLGRNEAFF. CDR3 nucleotide sequence: TGTGCCAGCAGCTTAGGGCGAAACGAAGCTTTCTTT.

The chain uses TRBV7-9 and TRBJ2-2, with TRBD1 as a possible D gene (6 bases). Trimming left V 1 base short and J 4 bases short, with 10 bases between. Germline V gene sequence: CDR1 SEHNR, CDR2 FQNEAQ (reference sequence). The CDR3 loop spans 15 amino acids. The CDR3 spells CASSLVGRGTGELFF. The DNA for the CDR3 is TGTGCCAGCAGCTTAGTCGGCAGGGGCACCGGGGAGCTGTTTTTT.

The rearrangement uses TRBV5-6 and TRBJ2-3, with D uncertain. Germline V lookup: CDR1 SGHDT, CDR2 YYEEEE. V shed 4 bases and J shed 0 bases, with 15 bases lying between them. The CDR3 sequence is 16 residues long. CDR3 sequence reads: CASSLWADSSTDTQYF. CDR3 bases: TGTGCCAGCAGCCTCTGGGCAGATTCAAGCACAGATACGCAGTATTTT.

The rearrangement links TRBV19 to TRBJ2-7; no clear D gene. V shed 1 base and J shed 9 bases, with 16 bases lying between them. The CDR3 has 14 amino acids. Germline V CDR1 and CDR2: LNHDA, SQIVND (reference sequence). Here the CDR3 DNA reads TGTGCCAGTAGTATAGGTCCGGGTCTATCATCGCAGTACTTC. This encodes CASSIGPGLSSQYF.

This chain joins TRBV30 and TRBJ1-2; tentatively, D is TRBD1 (5 bases). The CDR3 length is 18 residues. Trimming took off 0 bases at V and 3 bases at J, with 23 bases between the two ends. The V gene's germline CDR1 is GTSNPN and CDR2 SVGIG (reference sequence). The CDR3 DNA reads as TGTGCCTGGAGTGTTTGGGGGGACCTTATCCAAACAGACTATGGCTACACCTTC. It specifies CAWSVWGDLIQTDYGYTF.

V usage is TRBV21-1 and J usage is TRBJ1-4; TRBD1, the D gene given by the table, was not confirmed from the DNA. TRBV21-1 is a pseudogene segment. The CDR3 length is 20 residues. The CDR3: CASSKSPRDSFGGPNEKLFF. For the CDR3, the DNA is TGTGCCAGCAGCAAGAGCCCCCGGGACAGCTTTGGGGGCCCTAATGAAAAACTGTTTTTT.

The genes are TRBV4-3 and TRBJ1-6; TRBD1 matches at 7 bases. Trimming cost V 0 bases and J 4 bases; bases outside gene matches: 9. Germline lookup yields CDR1 LGHNA and CDR2 YSLEER. The CDR3 has 18 residues. The CDR3 DNA is TGCGCCAGCAGCCAAGAACCGCGGCCGGGACAGTATAATTCACCCCTCCACTTT. Residues: CASSQEPRPGQYNSPLHF.

V gene TRBV27 combines with J gene TRBJ2-7; maybe TRBD1 (6 bases). CDR1 is MNHEY, CDR2 SMNVEV, per germline (reference sequence). The ends were cut back, 6 bases at V and 6 bases at J, with 12 bases in the middle. The CDR3 extends over 12 amino acids. The CDR3 reads CASRDRRFEQYF. For the CDR3, the DNA is TGTGCCAGCAGGGACAGACGGTTCGAGCAGTACTTC.

The V gene is TRBV4-1, the J gene TRBJ1-2; D possibly corresponds to TRBD1 (5 bases). The CDR3 sequence is 13 residues long. Per germline, CDR1 MGHRA and CDR2 YSYEKL. The V and J ends lost 4 bases and 7 bases respectively, with 13 bases between them. The CDR3 DNA sequence: TGCGCCAGCAGCCCCCCCTGGGGCTCTGGCTACACCTTC. Protein product: CASSPPWGSGYTF.

The chain carries TRBV3-1 (or the pseudogene TRBV3-2) and TRBJ1-2; a weak D match, TRBD1 (5 bases). V was cut by 8 bases and J by 6 bases, with 22 bases left in between. The CDR3 extends over 15 amino acids. CDR1 is LGHDT, CDR2 YNNKEL, per germline (reference sequence). The CDR3 loop is CASQNTPGPAHGYTF. The CDR3 DNA reads TGTGCCAGCCAAAACACCCCAGGGCCTGCTCATGGCTACACCTTC.